This T cell receptor beta chain was documented in a study of blood T cells in healthy people across ages. This CDR3 has 17 amino acids. The J segment lost 3 bases and the V segment lost 5 bases, leaving 12 bases of the junction unmatched. The germline V gene has CDR1 DFQATT and CDR2 SNEGSKA (reference sequence). This clonotype occurred a few times. For the second PCR, which ran for roughly 6 to 11 cycles, a sample-barcoded 5' primer and a J-beta primer mix were used. TCRdb independently ran MiXCR on the 5' RACE reads; one entry per CDR3 protein. The table records more than 550,000 distinct CDR3 sequences, about a fifth of them present only once.

The clonotype comes from a man between 70 and 80 years old in good health. The material sequenced was blood. V gene TRBV20-1 combines with J gene TRBJ2-3; 12 bases match TRBD2. The CDR3 DNA follows: TGCAGTGCTCCTGAGCGCCGGACTAGCGGGGTGACAGATACGCAGTATTTT. The encoded protein is CSAPERRTSGVTDTQYF.